This is a list of T cell receptor beta chains from one sample in a study of blood T cell repertoires in COVID-19. Some clones are missing from TCRdb's copy, which holds only in-frame ones; the method was immunoSEQ multiplex PCR. Of fewer than 350,000 clones listed, around 88% were seen once; the top ten hold 5.5% to 7%. The sequencing input was PBMCs or T cells enriched from blood (not recorded which). The receptors were sampled from a woman aged 40 to 49 who had recovered from COVID-19. Each CDR3 is given with its conserved first and last residue. The D gene is left open where the match is weak. Size is omitted from some rows. Given values are once, few, many or a class for expanded clones.

cdr3_nt: TGTGCCAGCAGCTGGCTAGGTGGGGGCTTGGAGCAGTTCTTC
cdr3_aa: CASSWLGGGLEQFF
j_call: TRBJ2-1
d_call: .
v_call: TRBV13
clone_size: .

cdr3_nt: TGTGCCGTCAACTCAAATCCTAGTAACTATGGCTACACCTTC
cdr3_aa: CAVNSNPSNYGYTF
j_call: TRBJ1-2
d_call: .
v_call: TRBV28
clone_size: .

cdr3_nt: TGTGCCAGCAGCTTGGAGAGGACTAGCGGAGGGGATACGCAGTATTTT
cdr3_aa: CASSLERTSGGDTQYF
j_call: TRBJ2-3
d_call: TRBD2
v_call: TRBV5-4
clone_size: .

cdr3_nt: TGTGCCTGGAAGGCTGTAGCGGGATCCCACGAGCAGTACTTC
cdr3_aa: CAWKAVAGSHEQYF
j_call: TRBJ2-7
d_call: TRBD2
v_call: TRBV30
clone_size: .

cdr3_nt: TGTGCCAGCTCAGTGGCAGACAGCTCCTACGAGCAGTACTTC
cdr3_aa: CASSVADSSYEQYF
j_call: TRBJ2-7
d_call: .
v_call: TRBV18
clone_size: .

cdr3_nt: TGTGCCACCAGTGAACACGACAGGGGGCAAGAAAAACTGTTTTTT
cdr3_aa: CATSEHDRGQEKLFF
j_call: TRBJ1-4
d_call: TRBD1
v_call: TRBV24-1
clone_size: once

cdr3_nt: TGTGCCAGCAGACAACAGGGGTCTGGAAACACCATATATTTT
cdr3_aa: CASRQQGSGNTIYF
j_call: TRBJ1-3
d_call: TRBD1
v_call: TRBV27
clone_size: .

cdr3_nt: TGTGCCTGCCGGGGTGGGGGCCTTCCCAGCTCCTACAATGAGCAGTTCTTC
cdr3_aa: CACRGGGLPSSYNEQFF
j_call: TRBJ2-1
d_call: .
v_call: TRBV19
clone_size: .

cdr3_nt: TGTGCCAGCAGCTTGGAGAAGGGGGTCGATGGCTACACCTTC
cdr3_aa: CASSLEKGVDGYTF
j_call: TRBJ1-2
d_call: .
v_call: TRBV5-4
clone_size: .

cdr3_nt: TGCGCCAGCAGCTTGGATGGACAGGGGGTGGCAGATACGCAGTATTTT
cdr3_aa: CASSLDGQGVADTQYF
j_call: TRBJ2-3
d_call: TRBD1
v_call: TRBV5-1
clone_size: once

cdr3_nt: TGTGCCAGCAGTTTAGGTGGGAGGTACGCCGCTGAGCAGTTCTTC
cdr3_aa: CASSLGGRYAAEQFF
j_call: TRBJ2-1
d_call: .
v_call: TRBV28
clone_size: .

cdr3_nt: TGCGCCAGCAGCCAAGGGGGGACTGCGCGTGTTGCTAAGGAGCAGTTCTTC
cdr3_aa: CASSQGGTARVAKEQFF
j_call: TRBJ2-1
d_call: .
v_call: TRBV4-3
clone_size: .

cdr3_nt: TGTGCCAGCAGTTTGAGCGGGGCTAGAGGCTACACCTTC
cdr3_aa: CASSLSGARGYTF
j_call: TRBJ1-2
d_call: .
v_call: TRBV28
clone_size: .

cdr3_nt: TGCGCCAGCAGCCACCTTAGCGGGAGAGGATCCTACGAGCAGTACTTC
cdr3_aa: CASSHLSGRGSYEQYF
j_call: TRBJ2-7
d_call: TRBD2
v_call: TRBV5-1
clone_size: .

cdr3_nt: TGTGCTAGCAGCTTTAACGGGAACACTGAAGCTTTCTTT
cdr3_aa: CASSFNGNTEAFF
j_call: TRBJ1-1
d_call: .
v_call: TRBV7-7
clone_size: .

cdr3_nt: TGTGCCAGCAGTTTTTCAGAGGGAGGGCTTCCTTACGAGCAGTACTTC
cdr3_aa: CASSFSEGGLPYEQYF
j_call: TRBJ2-7
d_call: TRBD2
v_call: TRBV27
clone_size: .

cdr3_nt: TGTGCCAGTAGTTCCTCGACAGGTATGAACACTGAAGCTTTCTTT
cdr3_aa: CASSSSTGMNTEAFF
j_call: TRBJ1-1
d_call: .
v_call: TRBV19
clone_size: .

cdr3_nt: TGCGCCAGCAGCTTGATACTAGCGGGACAAGAGACCCAGTACTTC
cdr3_aa: CASSLILAGQETQYF
j_call: TRBJ2-5
d_call: TRBD2
v_call: TRBV5-1
clone_size: .

cdr3_nt: TGTGCCAGCAGCTTAGGACAGCCAACAGGGAATGAGCAGTTCTTC
cdr3_aa: CASSLGQPTGNEQFF
j_call: TRBJ2-1
d_call: .
v_call: TRBV7-2
clone_size: few

cdr3_nt: TGTGCCAGCAGCCCTACGTCAGGGGGGTATGGCTACACCTTC
cdr3_aa: CASSPTSGGYGYTF
j_call: TRBJ1-2
d_call: TRBD1
v_call: TRBV7-3
clone_size: .

cdr3_nt: TGTGCCAGCAGGACACAGGGGTCCCTTTCTAATGAGCAGTTCTTC
cdr3_aa: CASRTQGSLSNEQFF
j_call: TRBJ2-1
d_call: TRBD1
v_call: TRBV25-1
clone_size: .

cdr3_nt: TGCGCCAGCAGCCGAGGACAGGGGATGACTAGAAACTACAATGAGCAGTTCTTC
cdr3_aa: CASSRGQGMTRNYNEQFF
j_call: TRBJ2-1
d_call: TRBD1
v_call: TRBV4-3
clone_size: .

cdr3_nt: TGTGCCAGCAGCCTAGGGGGACGCACCGGGGAGCTGTTTTTT
cdr3_aa: CASSLGGRTGELFF
j_call: TRBJ2-2
d_call: .
v_call: TRBV3-1/TRBV3-2
clone_size: .

cdr3_nt: TGTGCCAGCAGTTCCCGGGACAGACACAATGAGCAGTTCTTC
cdr3_aa: CASSSRDRHNEQFF
j_call: TRBJ2-1
d_call: TRBD1
v_call: TRBV7-3
clone_size: .

cdr3_nt: TGTGCCAGCAGCTTAGCGGGAGGCCAGGCCAATTCACCCCTCCACTTT
cdr3_aa: CASSLAGGQANSPLHF
j_call: TRBJ1-6
d_call: .
v_call: TRBV7-8
clone_size: few

cdr3_nt: TGTGCCAGCACCCCCGGGACAGCGTACACTGAAGCTTTCTTT
cdr3_aa: CASTPGTAYTEAFF
j_call: TRBJ1-1
d_call: TRBD1
v_call: TRBV6-2/TRBV6-3
clone_size: .

cdr3_nt: TGTGCCACCAGTGATTCCGGGACAGGGAACTACAATGAGCAGTTCTTC
cdr3_aa: CATSDSGTGNYNEQFF
j_call: TRBJ2-1
d_call: TRBD1
v_call: TRBV24-1
clone_size: .

cdr3_nt: TGTGCCAGCAGGGACCAGGGGATGCATGGCTACACCTTC
cdr3_aa: CASRDQGMHGYTF
j_call: TRBJ1-2
d_call: .
v_call: TRBV12-3/TRBV12-4
clone_size: once

cdr3_nt: TGCAGTGCTAGCCTCAACACTGAAGCTTTCTTT
cdr3_aa: CSASLNTEAFF
j_call: TRBJ1-1
d_call: .
v_call: TRBV20-1
clone_size: once

cdr3_nt: TGCGCCAGCAGTGGCTCCCCCGGGCTAGCAGGCTTAACCTCCTACAATGAGCAGTTCTTC
cdr3_aa: CASSGSPGLAGLTSYNEQFF
j_call: TRBJ2-1
d_call: .
v_call: TRBV10-2
clone_size: .

cdr3_nt: TGTGCCAGCAGGGTGGCCCCCGGGGAGCTGTTTTTT
cdr3_aa: CASRVAPGELFF
j_call: TRBJ2-2
d_call: .
v_call: TRBV28
clone_size: .

cdr3_nt: TGCAGTGCTAGTACAGACTATAATTCACCCCTCCACTTT
cdr3_aa: CSASTDYNSPLHF
j_call: TRBJ1-6
d_call: .
v_call: TRBV20-1
clone_size: .

cdr3_nt: TGTGCCAGTAGTAAACGGGACAGGGGCGGGGGTCAGCCCCAGCATTTT
cdr3_aa: CASSKRDRGGGQPQHF
j_call: TRBJ1-5
d_call: TRBD1
v_call: TRBV19
clone_size: .

cdr3_nt: TGTGCCAGCCCACCACAGGGGATGCTCGGGAGCAATCAGCCCCAGCATTTT
cdr3_aa: CASPPQGMLGSNQPQHF
j_call: TRBJ1-5
d_call: TRBD1
v_call: TRBV28
clone_size: .

cdr3_nt: TGTGCCACCACCTCCGGGACTAGCACAGATACGCAGTATTTT
cdr3_aa: CATTSGTSTDTQYF
j_call: TRBJ2-3
d_call: .
v_call: TRBV19
clone_size: .

cdr3_nt: TGTGCCAGCAGTTTGGCAGGGGTCAGGGACGAGCAGTACTTC
cdr3_aa: CASSLAGVRDEQYF
j_call: TRBJ2-7
d_call: .
v_call: TRBV28
clone_size: .

cdr3_nt: TGCGCCAGCAGCCGACTAGCCTACAATGAGCAGTTCTTC
cdr3_aa: CASSRLAYNEQFF
j_call: TRBJ2-1
d_call: .
v_call: TRBV4-3
clone_size: once

cdr3_nt: TGTGCCACCAACACGGGGTCCTCCAATGAGCAGTTCTTC
cdr3_aa: CATNTGSSNEQFF
j_call: TRBJ2-1
d_call: .
v_call: TRBV10-3
clone_size: .

cdr3_nt: TGTGCCAGCAGCTTAGGGGAGGGCAGACCCCTCCACTTT
cdr3_aa: CASSLGEGRPLHF
j_call: TRBJ1-6
d_call: .
v_call: TRBV11-2
clone_size: .

cdr3_nt: TGTGCCAGCAGTGGGCAGGGAAACACTGAAGCTTTCTTT
cdr3_aa: CASSGQGNTEAFF
j_call: TRBJ1-1
d_call: .
v_call: TRBV2
clone_size: .

cdr3_nt: TGTGCCAGCAGCTCTAAAGGACTAGACAACAATGAGCAGTTCTTC
cdr3_aa: CASSSKGLDNNEQFF
j_call: TRBJ2-1
d_call: TRBD2
v_call: TRBV7-9
clone_size: .

cdr3_nt: TGCGCCAGCAGCCCAGACAGCGGTCCTAGCACAGATACGCAGTATTTT
cdr3_aa: CASSPDSGPSTDTQYF
j_call: TRBJ2-3
d_call: .
v_call: TRBV4-1
clone_size: .

cdr3_nt: TGTGCCAGCAGCCCGGGACAGGGATCAACTGAAGCTTTCTTT
cdr3_aa: CASSPGQGSTEAFF
j_call: TRBJ1-1
d_call: TRBD1
v_call: TRBV7-9
clone_size: .

cdr3_nt: TGTGCCAGCAGTGATGGAGGCGCGGGGTACTTC
cdr3_aa: CASSDGGAGYF
j_call: TRBJ2-7
d_call: .
v_call: TRBV6-1
clone_size: .

cdr3_nt: TGTGCCTGGAGTGGGGGAGGACAGGCCGAGGCTAATGAAAAACTGTTTTTT
cdr3_aa: CAWSGGGQAEANEKLFF
j_call: TRBJ1-4
d_call: TRBD1
v_call: TRBV30
clone_size: .

cdr3_nt: TGTGCCAGTAGTAAGCTAGCGGGAGGGCCGCAGACCCAGTACTTC
cdr3_aa: CASSKLAGGPQTQYF
j_call: TRBJ2-5
d_call: TRBD2
v_call: TRBV19
clone_size: .

cdr3_nt: TGCGCCAGCAGCCAAGTGATCGGGGAAAAACTGTTTTTT
cdr3_aa: CASSQVIGEKLFF
j_call: TRBJ1-4
d_call: .
v_call: TRBV4-1
clone_size: .

cdr3_nt: TGTGCCAGCAGGAGAGGACAGGGACTGGAGACCCAGTACTTC
cdr3_aa: CASRRGQGLETQYF
j_call: TRBJ2-5
d_call: TRBD1
v_call: TRBV2
clone_size: once

cdr3_nt: TGTGCCAGCAGCCTTACTACCTACAATGAGCAGTTCTTC
cdr3_aa: CASSLTTYNEQFF
j_call: TRBJ2-1
d_call: .
v_call: TRBV28
clone_size: .

cdr3_nt: TGTGCCTGGAGTGTAACGGATAGGGGCACTGAAGCTTTCTTT
cdr3_aa: CAWSVTDRGTEAFF
j_call: TRBJ1-1
d_call: .
v_call: TRBV30
clone_size: .

cdr3_nt: TGTGCCAGCAGCTCAGTAGACTCGAGTGAGCAGTTCTTC
cdr3_aa: CASSSVDSSEQFF
j_call: TRBJ2-1
d_call: .
v_call: TRBV5-6
clone_size: once

cdr3_nt: TGTGCCAGTAGTTCGGACAGGAGGAAAACTGAAGCTTTCTTT
cdr3_aa: CASSSDRRKTEAFF
j_call: TRBJ1-1
d_call: TRBD1
v_call: TRBV19
clone_size: once

cdr3_nt: TGTGCCAGCAGTCTTAGCGGGAGTCATTACGAGCAGTACTTC
cdr3_aa: CASSLSGSHYEQYF
j_call: TRBJ2-7
d_call: TRBD2
v_call: TRBV28
clone_size: once

cdr3_nt: TGTGCCAGCGGCCGGACAGGGGGCGTGCGGTCTAATGAAAAACTGTTTTTT
cdr3_aa: CASGRTGGVRSNEKLFF
j_call: TRBJ1-4
d_call: TRBD1
v_call: TRBV2
clone_size: .